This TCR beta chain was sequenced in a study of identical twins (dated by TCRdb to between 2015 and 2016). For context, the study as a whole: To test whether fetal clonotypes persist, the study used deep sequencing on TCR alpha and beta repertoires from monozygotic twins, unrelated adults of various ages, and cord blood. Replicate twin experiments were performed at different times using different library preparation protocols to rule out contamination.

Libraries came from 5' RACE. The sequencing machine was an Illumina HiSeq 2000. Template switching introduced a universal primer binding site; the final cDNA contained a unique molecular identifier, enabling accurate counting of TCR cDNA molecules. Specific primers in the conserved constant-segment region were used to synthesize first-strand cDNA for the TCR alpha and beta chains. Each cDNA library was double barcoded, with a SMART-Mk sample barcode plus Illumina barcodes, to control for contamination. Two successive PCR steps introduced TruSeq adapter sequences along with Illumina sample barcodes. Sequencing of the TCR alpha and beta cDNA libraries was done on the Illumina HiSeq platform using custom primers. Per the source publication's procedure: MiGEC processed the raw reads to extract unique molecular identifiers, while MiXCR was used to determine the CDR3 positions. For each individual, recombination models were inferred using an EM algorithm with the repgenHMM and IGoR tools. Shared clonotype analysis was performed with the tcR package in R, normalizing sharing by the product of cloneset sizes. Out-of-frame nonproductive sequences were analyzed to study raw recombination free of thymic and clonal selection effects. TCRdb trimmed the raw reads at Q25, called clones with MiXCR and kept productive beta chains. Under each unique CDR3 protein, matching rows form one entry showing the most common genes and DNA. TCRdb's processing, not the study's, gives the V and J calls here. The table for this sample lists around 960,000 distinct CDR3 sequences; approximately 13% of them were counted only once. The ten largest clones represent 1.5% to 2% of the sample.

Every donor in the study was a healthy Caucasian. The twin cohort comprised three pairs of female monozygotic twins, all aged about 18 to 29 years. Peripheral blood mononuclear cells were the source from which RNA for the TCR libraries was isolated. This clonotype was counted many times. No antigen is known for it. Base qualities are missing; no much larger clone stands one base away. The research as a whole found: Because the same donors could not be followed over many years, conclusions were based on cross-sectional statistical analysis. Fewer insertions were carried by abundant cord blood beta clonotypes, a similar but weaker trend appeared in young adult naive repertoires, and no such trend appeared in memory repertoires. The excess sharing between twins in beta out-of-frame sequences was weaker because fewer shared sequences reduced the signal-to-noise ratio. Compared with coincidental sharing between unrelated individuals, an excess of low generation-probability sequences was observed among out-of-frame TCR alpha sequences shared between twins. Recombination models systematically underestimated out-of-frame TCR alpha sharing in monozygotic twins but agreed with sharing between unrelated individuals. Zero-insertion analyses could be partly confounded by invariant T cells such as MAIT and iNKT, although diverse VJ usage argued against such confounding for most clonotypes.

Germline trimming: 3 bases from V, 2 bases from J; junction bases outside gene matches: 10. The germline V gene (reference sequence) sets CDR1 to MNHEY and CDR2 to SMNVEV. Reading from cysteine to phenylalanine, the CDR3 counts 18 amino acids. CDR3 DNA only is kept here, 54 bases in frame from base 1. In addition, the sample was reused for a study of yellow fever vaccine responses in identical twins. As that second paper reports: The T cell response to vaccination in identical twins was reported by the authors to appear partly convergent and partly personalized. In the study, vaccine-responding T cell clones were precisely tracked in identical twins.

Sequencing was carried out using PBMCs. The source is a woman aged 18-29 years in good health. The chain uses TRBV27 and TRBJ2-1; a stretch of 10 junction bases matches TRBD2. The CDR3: CASSFTHSGRLPYNEQFF. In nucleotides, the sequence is TGTGCCAGCAGTTTTACACATAGCGGGAGGTTGCCCTACAATGAGCAGTTCTTC.